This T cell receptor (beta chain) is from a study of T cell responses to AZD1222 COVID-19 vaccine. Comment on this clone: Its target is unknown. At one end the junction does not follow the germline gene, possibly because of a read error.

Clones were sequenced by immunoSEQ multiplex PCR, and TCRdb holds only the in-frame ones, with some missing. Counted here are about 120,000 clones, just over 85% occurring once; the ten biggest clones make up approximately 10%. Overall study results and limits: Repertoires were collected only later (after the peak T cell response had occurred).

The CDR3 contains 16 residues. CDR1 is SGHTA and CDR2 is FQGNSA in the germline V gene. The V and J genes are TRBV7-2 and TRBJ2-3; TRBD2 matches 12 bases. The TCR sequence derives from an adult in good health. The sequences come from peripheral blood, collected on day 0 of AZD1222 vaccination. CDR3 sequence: CASSLAGGLSTDTQYF. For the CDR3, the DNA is TGTGCCAGCAGCCTAGCGGGGGGGCTTAGCACAGATACGCAGTATTTT.